This TCR beta chain was sequenced for a study of memory CD4+ T cells and cytomegalovirus serostatus. Broader study findings: CD4+ memory repertoires contained about 40% of the 164 reported CMV TCRbeta sequences. CMV serostatus prediction reached median AUC approximately 0.95, or 0.91 with US-trained model.

As regards this clone: Its antigen is not identified.

Single viable CD3+CD4+CD8-CD45RO+ cells were sorted as the memory CD4+ T cells. Positive selection with CD4 microbeads enriched total CD4+ T cells. V lost 7 bases and J 3 bases, leaving 9 bases between the germline ends. From germline, CDR1 is MDHEN and CDR2 SYDVKM. CDR3 length equals 12 residues. Only in-frame clones appear in the TCRdb table, and some are missing; sequencing was by immunoSEQ multiplex PCR. The sample lists over 50,000 clones; roughly 79% were seen once. The V and J genes are TRBV28 and TRBJ1-2; D not resolved. The receptor was derived from an adult in good health and CMV-seronegative. The specimen was memory CD4+ T cells from blood. CDR3 amino acids: CASNLADYGYTF. The CDR3 bases are TGTGCCAGCAACCTCGCGGACTATGGCTACACCTTC.